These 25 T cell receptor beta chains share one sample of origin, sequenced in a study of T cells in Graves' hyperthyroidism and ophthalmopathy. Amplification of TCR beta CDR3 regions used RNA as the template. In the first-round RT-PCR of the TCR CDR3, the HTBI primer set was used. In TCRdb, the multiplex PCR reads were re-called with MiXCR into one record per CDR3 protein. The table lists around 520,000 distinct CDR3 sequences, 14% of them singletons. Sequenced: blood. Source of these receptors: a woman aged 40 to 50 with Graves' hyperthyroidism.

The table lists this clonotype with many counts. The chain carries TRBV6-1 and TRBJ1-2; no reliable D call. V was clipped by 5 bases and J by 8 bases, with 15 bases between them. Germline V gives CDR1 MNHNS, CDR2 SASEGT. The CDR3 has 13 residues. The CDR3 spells CASSPLDIRGYTF. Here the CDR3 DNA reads TGTGCCAGCAGTCCCCTAGATATTCGAGGCTACACCTTC.

CDR3 sequence reads: CATSRTTTKTDTQYF. The CDR3 DNA follows: TGTGCCACCAGCAGGACGACGACAAAAACAGATACGCAGTATTTT. The chain uses TRBV15 and TRBJ2-3, with unresolved D. V dropped 3 bases and J dropped 3 bases, with 13 bases sitting between them. This CDR3 spans 15 amino acids. Germline CDR1 and CDR2: LNHNV and YYDKDF (reference sequence).

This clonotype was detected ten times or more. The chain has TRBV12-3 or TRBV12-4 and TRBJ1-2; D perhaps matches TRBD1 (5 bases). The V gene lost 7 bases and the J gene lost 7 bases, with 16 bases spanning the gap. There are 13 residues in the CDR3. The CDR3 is CASNGDALSGYTF. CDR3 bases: TGTGCCAGCAACGGGGACGCGTTGAGTGGCTACACCTTC.

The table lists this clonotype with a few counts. The CDR3 region is CASSQGQGLDQPQHF. The CDR3 coding sequence is TGTGCCAGTAGTCAAGGACAGGGACTCGATCAGCCCCAGCATTTT. V is TRBV19 and J is TRBJ1-5; 8 bases align to TRBD1. CDR1 is LNHDA and CDR2 is SQIVND in the germline V gene (reference sequence). The CDR3 length is 15 residues. The ends lost 5 bases at V and 5 bases at J; junction bases unmatched: 8.

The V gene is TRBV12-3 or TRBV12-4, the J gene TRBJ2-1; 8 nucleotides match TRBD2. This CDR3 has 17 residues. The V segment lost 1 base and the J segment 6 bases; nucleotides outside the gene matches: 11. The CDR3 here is CASSLVPRGRIGNEQFF. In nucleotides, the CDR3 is TGTGCCAGCAGTTTAGTTCCTCGCGGGAGGATTGGCAATGAGCAGTTCTTC.

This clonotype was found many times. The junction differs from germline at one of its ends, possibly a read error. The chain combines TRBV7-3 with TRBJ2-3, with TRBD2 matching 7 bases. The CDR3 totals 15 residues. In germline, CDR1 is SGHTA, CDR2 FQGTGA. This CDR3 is CAGSSGTTSTDTQYF. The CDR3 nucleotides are TGTGCCGGCAGCTCGGGGACTACTAGCACAGATACGCAGTATTTT.

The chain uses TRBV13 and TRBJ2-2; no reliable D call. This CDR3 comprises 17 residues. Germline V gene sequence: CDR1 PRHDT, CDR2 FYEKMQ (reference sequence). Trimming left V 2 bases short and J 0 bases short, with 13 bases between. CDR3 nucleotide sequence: TGTGCCAGCAGCTTAAAAACGGGCATGACGAACACCGGGGAGCTGTTTTTT. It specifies CASSLKTGMTNTGELFF.

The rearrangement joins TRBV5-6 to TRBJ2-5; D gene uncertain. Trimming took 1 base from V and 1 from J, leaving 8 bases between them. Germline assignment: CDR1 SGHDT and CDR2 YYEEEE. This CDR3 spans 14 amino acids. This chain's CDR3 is CASSLRDLQETQYF. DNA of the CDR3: TGTGCCAGCAGCTTGAGGGATCTCCAAGAGACCCAGTACTTC.

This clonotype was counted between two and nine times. The CDR3 nucleotides read TGTGCCATCCAGGGTGATGTTGGAAACACCATATATTTT. This encodes CAIQGDVGNTIYF. This chain uses TRBV28 with TRBJ1-3; D is possibly TRBD1 (5 bases). Germline V CDR1 and CDR2: MDHEN, SYDVKM. The CDR3 runs 13 residues. The V end was cut by 10 bases, the J end by 3 bases, with 13 bases between.

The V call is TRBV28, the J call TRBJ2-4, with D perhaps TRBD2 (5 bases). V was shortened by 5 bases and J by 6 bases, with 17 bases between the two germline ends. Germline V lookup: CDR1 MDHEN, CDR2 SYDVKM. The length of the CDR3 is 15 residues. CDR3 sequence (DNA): TGTGCCAGCAGTCCGGGAAGAGTGGTGGGAAACATTCAGTACTTC. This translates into CASSPGRVVGNIQYF. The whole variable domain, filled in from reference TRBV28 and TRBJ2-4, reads DVKVTQSSRYLVKRTGEKVFLECVQDMDHENMFWYRQDPGLGLRLIYFSYDVKMKEKGDIPEGYSVSREKKERFSLILESASTNQTSMYLCASSPGRVVGNIQYFGAGTRLSVL.

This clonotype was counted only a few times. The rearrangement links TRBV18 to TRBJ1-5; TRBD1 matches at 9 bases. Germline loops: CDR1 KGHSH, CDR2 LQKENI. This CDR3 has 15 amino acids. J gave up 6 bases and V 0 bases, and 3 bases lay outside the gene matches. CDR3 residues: CASSPPGQGSQPQHF. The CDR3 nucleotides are TGTGCCAGCTCACCACCCGGACAGGGGAGTCAGCCCCAGCATTTT.

The CDR3 spells CASSDLHTTGRDGYTF. DNA of the CDR3: TGTGCCAGCAGTGACCTCCACACGACAGGGAGGGACGGCTACACCTTC. The rearrangement links TRBV6-4 to TRBJ1-2, with 7 bases lining up with TRBD1. Germline CDR1 is MRHNA and CDR2 is SNTAGT. The CDR3 has 16 amino acids. V was pared by 2 bases and J by 8 bases, with 14 bases of the junction left unmatched.

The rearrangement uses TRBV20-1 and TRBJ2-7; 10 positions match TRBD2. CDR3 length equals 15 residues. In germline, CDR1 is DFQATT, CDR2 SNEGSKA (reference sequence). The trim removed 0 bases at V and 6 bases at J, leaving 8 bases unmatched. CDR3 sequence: CSARDGLAGVVEQYF. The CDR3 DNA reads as TGCAGTGCTAGAGATGGCCTAGCGGGAGTGGTCGAGCAGTACTTC.

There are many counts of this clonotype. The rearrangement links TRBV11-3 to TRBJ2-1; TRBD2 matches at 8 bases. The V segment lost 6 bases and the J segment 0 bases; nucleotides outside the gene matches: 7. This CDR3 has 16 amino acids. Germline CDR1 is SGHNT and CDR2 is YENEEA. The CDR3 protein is CASSNGGRSSYNEQFF. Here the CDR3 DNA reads TGTGCCAGCAGTAACGGCGGGAGGAGCTCCTACAATGAGCAGTTCTTC.

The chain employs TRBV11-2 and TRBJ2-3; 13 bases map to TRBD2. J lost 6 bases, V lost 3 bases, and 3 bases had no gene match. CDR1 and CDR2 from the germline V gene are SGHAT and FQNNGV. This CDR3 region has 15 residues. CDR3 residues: CASSFGLAGADTQYF. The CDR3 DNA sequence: TGTGCCAGCAGCTTTGGACTAGCGGGAGCGGATACGCAGTATTTT.

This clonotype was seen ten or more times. CDR3 region: CASSLGWAGGGNEQFF. DNA for the CDR3: TGTGCCAGCAGTTTGGGATGGGCGGGAGGTGGCAATGAGCAGTTCTTC. The chain combines TRBV28 with TRBJ2-1; 8 positions match TRBD2. The CDR3 runs 16 residues. Germline CDR1 MDHEN, CDR2 SYDVKM. J gave up 6 bases and V 3 bases, and 10 bases lay outside the gene matches.

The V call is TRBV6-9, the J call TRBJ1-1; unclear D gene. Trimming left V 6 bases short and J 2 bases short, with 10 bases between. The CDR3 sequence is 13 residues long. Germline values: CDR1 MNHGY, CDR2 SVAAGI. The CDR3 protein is CASRLTDNTEAFF. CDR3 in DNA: TGTGCCAGCAGATTGACGGATAACACTGAAGCTTTCTTT.

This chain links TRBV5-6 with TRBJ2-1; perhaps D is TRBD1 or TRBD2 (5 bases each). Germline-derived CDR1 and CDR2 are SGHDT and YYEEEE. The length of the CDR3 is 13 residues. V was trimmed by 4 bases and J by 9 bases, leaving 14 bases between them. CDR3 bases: TGTGCCAGCAGCATATCAGGGACGTCTGAGCAGTTCTTC. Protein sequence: CASSISGTSEQFF.

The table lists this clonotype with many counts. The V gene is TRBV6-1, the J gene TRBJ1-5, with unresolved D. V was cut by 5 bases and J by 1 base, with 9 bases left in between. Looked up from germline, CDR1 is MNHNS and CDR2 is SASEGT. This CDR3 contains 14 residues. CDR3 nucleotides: TGTGCCAGCAGTTTGCGAAAAAGCAATCAGCCCCAGCATTTT. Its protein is CASSLRKSNQPQHF.

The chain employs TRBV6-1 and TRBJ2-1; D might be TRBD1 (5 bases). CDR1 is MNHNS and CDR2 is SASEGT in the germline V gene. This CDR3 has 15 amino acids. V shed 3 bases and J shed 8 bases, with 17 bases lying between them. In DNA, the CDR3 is TGTGCCAGCAGTGATAGACAGAAACTTGAGGATGAGCAGTTCTTC. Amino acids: CASSDRQKLEDEQFF.

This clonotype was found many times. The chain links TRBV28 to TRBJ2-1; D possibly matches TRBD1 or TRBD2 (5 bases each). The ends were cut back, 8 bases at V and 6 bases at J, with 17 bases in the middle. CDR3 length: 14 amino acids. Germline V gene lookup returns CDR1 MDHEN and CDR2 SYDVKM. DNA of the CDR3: TGTGCCAGCGGAACAGGAGGTAGGGTCAATGAGCAGTTCTTC. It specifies CASGTGGRVNEQFF.

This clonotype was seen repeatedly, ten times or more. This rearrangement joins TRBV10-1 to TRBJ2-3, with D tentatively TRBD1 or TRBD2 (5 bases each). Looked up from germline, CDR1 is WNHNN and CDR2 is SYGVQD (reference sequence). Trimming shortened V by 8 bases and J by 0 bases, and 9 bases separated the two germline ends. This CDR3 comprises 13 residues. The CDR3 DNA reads TGCGCCAGCTCCGGGGCTAGCACAGATACGCAGTATTTT. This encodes CASSGASTDTQYF.

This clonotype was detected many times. The CDR3 nucleotides read TGTGCCAGCAGTGTTAGCGGGAGGGCCCTAGAGACCCAGTACTTC. It is translated as CASSVSGRALETQYF. This chain uses TRBV28 with TRBJ2-5; 11 nucleotides line up with TRBD2. Germline V CDR1 and CDR2: MDHEN, SYDVKM. With 5 bases clipped from V and 4 bases from J, the junction kept 6 bases outside the gene matches. This CDR3 has 15 amino acids.

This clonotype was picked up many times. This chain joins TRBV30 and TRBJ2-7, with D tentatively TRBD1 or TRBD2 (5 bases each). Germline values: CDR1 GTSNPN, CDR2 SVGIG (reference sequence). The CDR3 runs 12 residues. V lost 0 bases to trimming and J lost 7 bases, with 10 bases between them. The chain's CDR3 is CAWSVRGREQYF. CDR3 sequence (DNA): TGTGCCTGGAGTGTGAGGGGTAGAGAGCAGTACTTC.

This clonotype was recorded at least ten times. The CDR3 is CAIRTAWGEQYF. CDR3 coding DNA: TGTGCCATCAGGACAGCGTGGGGCGAGCAGTACTTC. This chain links TRBV28 with TRBJ2-7; D may be TRBD1 (6 bases). CDR1 is MDHEN, CDR2 SYDVKM, per germline. Trimming left V 10 bases short and J 6 bases short, with 16 bases between. The CDR3 has 12 residues.